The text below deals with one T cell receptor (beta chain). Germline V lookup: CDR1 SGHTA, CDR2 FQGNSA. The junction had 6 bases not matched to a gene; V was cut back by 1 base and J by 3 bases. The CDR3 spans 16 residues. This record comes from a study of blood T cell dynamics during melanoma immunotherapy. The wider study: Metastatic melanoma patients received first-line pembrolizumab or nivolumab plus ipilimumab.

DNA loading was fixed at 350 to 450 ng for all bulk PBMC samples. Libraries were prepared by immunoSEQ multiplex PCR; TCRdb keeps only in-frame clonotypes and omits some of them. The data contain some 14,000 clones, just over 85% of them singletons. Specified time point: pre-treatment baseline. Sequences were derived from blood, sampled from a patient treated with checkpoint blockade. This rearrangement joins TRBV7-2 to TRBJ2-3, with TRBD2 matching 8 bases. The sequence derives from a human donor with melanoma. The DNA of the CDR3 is TGTGCCAGCAGCTTAGTTGGGGGACTAGTGACAGATACGCAGTATTTT. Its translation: CASSLVGGLVTDTQYF.